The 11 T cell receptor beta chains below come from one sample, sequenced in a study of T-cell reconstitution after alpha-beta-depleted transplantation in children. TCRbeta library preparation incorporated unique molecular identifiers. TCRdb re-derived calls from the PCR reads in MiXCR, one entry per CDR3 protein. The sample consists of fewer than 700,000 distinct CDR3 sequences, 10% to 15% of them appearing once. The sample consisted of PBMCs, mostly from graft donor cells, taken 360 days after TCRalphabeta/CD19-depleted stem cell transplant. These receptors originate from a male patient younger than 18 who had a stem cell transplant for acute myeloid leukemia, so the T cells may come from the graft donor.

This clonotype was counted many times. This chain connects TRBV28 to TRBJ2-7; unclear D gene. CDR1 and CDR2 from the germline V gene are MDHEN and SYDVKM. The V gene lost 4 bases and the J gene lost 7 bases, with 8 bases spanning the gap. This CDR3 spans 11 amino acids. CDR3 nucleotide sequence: TGTGCCAGCAGTTCCCTTTTAGAGCAGTACTTC. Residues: CASSSLLEQYF.

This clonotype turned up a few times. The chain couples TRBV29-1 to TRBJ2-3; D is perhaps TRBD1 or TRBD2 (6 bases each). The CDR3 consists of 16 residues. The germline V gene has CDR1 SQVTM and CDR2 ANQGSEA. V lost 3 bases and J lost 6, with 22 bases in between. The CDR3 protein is CSVEARDSPGADTQYF. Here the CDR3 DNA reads TGCAGCGTTGAGGCCCGGGACTCCCCAGGGGCCGATACGCAGTATTTT.

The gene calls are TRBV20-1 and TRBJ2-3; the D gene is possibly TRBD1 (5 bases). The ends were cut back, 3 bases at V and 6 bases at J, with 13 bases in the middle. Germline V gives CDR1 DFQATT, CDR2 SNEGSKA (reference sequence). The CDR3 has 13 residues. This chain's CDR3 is CSASGRVDDTQYF. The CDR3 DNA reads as TGCAGTGCTAGTGGCAGGGTGGACGATACGCAGTATTTT.

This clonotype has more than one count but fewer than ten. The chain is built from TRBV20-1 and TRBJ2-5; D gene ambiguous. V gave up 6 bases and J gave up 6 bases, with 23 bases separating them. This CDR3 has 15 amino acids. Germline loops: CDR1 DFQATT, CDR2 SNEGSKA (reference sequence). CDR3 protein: CSAMPMDAGKQTQYF. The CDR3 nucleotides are TGCAGTGCCATGCCTATGGACGCTGGGAAGCAGACCCAGTACTTC.

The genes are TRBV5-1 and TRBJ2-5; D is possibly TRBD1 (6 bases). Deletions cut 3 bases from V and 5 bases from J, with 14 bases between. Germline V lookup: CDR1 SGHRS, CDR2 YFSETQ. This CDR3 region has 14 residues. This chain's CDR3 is CASSSGQLGETQYF. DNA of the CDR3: TGCGCCAGCAGCTCTGGACAGCTCGGGGAGACCCAGTACTTC.

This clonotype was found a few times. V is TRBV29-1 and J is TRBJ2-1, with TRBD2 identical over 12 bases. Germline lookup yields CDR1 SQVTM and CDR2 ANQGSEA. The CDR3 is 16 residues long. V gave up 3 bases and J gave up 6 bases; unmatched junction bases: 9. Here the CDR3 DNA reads TGCAGCGTTGATTTTCCCCTAGCGGGAGGGCCCAATGAGCAGTTCTTC. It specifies CSVDFPLAGGPNEQFF.

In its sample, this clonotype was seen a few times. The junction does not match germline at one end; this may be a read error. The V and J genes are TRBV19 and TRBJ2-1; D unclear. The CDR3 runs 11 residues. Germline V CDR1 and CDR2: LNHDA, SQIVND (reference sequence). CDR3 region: CASSIGGSLVF. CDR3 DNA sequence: TGTGCCAGTAGTATAGGGGGTTCCCTAGTCTTC.

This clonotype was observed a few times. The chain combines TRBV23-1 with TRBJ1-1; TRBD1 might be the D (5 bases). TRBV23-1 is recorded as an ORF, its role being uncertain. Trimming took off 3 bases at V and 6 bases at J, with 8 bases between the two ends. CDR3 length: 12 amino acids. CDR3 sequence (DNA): TGCGCCAGCAGTCAGGGGCGGGCTGAAGCTTTCTTT. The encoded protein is CASSQGRAEAFF.

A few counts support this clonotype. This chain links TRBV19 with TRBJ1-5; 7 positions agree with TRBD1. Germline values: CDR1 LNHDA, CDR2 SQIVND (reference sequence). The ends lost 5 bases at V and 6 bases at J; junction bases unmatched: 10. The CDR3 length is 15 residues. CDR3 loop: CASSWADRRIQPQHF. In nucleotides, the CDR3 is TGTGCCAGTAGTTGGGCGGACAGGCGTATTCAGCCCCAGCATTTT.

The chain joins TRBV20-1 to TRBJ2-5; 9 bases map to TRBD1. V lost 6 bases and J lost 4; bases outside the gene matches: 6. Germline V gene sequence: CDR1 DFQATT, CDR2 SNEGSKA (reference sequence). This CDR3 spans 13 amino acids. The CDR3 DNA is TGCAGTGCGGGTTACAGGGGGCGAGAGACCCAGTACTTC. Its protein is CSAGYRGRETQYF.

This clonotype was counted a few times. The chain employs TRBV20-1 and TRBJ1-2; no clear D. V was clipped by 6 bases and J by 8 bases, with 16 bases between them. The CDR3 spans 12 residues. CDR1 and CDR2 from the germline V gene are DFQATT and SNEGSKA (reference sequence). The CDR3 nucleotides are TGCAGTGCCCCACGGAGGGCGAAGGGCTACACCTTC. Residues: CSAPRRAKGYTF.